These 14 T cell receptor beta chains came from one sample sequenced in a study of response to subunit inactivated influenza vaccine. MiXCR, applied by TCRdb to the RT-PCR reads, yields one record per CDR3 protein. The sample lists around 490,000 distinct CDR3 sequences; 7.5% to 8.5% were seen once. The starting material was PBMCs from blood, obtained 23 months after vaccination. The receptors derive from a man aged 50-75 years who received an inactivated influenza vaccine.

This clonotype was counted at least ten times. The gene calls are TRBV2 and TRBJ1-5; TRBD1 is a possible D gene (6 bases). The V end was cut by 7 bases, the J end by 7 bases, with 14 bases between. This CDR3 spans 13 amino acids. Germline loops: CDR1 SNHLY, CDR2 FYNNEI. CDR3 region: CASMGGEEQPQHF. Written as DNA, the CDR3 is TGTGCCAGCATGGGGGGCGAGGAACAGCCCCAGCATTTT.

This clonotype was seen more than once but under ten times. This chain's CDR3 is CASSYSRPGYNEQFF. The CDR3, as DNA: TGTGCCAGCAGTTACTCGCGGCCGGGGTACAATGAGCAGTTCTTC. This chain links TRBV6-5 with TRBJ2-1; perhaps TRBD2 as D (5 bases). The CDR3 totals 15 residues. The germline gives CDR1 MNHEY, CDR2 SVGAGI. V was pared by 0 bases and J by 4 bases, with 10 bases between.

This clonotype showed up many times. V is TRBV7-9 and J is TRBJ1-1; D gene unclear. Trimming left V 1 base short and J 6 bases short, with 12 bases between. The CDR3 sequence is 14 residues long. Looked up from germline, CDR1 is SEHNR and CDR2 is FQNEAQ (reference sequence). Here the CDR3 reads CASSLDGFGAEAFF. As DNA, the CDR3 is TGTGCCAGCAGCTTAGACGGCTTTGGGGCTGAAGCTTTCTTT.

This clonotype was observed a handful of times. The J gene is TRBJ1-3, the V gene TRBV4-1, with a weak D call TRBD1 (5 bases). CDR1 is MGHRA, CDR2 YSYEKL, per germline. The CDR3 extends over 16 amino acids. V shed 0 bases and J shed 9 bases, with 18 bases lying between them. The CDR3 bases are TGCGCCAGCAGCCAAGATGTGAGACAGCGGAACGGCACCATATATTTT. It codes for CASSQDVRQRNGTIYF.

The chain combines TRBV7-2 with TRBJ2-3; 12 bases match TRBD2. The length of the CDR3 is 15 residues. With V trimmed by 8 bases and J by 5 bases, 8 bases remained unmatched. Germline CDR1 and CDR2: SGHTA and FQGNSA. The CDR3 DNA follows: TGTGCCAGCGGGCGCGGACTAGCGGGATTAGATACGCAGTATTTT. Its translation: CASGRGLAGLDTQYF. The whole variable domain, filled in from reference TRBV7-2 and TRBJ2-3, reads GAGVSQSPSNKVTEKGKDVELRCDPISGHTALYWYRQSLGQGLEFLIYFQGNSAPDKSGLPSDRFSAERTGGSVSTLTIQRTQQEDSAVYLCASGRGLAGLDTQYFGPGTRLTVL.

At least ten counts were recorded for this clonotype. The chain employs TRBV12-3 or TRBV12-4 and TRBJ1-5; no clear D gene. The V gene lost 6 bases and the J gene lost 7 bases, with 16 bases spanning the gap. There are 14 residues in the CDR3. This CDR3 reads CASSFDMGGQPQHF. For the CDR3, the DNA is TGTGCCAGCAGCTTCGACATGGGAGGGCAGCCCCAGCATTTT.

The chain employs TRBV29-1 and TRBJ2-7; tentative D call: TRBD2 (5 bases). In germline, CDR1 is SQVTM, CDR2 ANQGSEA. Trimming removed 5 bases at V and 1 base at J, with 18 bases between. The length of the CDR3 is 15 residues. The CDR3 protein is CSVYDEGGWSYEQYF. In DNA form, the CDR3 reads TGCAGCGTTTACGATGAGGGCGGGTGGTCCTACGAGCAGTACTTC.

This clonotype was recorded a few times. CDR3 nucleotide sequence: TGCGCCAGCAGCCAAAGCCCCGATGAGCAGTTCTTC. It specifies CASSQSPDEQFF. The gene calls are TRBV4-1 and TRBJ2-1; no reliable D call. Germline assignment: CDR1 MGHRA and CDR2 YSYEKL. Trimming pared 2 bases from V and 8 bases from J, leaving 7 bases between. This CDR3 has 12 amino acids.

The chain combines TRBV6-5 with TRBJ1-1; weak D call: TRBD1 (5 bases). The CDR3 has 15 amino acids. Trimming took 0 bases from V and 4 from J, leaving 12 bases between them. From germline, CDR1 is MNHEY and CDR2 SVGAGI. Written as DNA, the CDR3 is TGTGCCAGCAGTTACTCGCAGATGGGGGGCACTGAAGCTTTCTTT. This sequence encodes CASSYSQMGGTEAFF.

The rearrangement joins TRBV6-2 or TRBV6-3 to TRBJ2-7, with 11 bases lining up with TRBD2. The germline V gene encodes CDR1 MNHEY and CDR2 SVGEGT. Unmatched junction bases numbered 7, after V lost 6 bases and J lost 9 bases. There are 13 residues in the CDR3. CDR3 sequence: CASRGTSGSVQYF. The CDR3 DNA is TGTGCCAGCAGAGGCACTAGCGGGAGTGTGCAGTACTTC.

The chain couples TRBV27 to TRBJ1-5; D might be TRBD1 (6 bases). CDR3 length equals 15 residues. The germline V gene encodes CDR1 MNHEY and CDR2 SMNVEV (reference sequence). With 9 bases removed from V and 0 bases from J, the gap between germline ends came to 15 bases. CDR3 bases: TGTGCCAGTAAAAGGGGGGGCAGTAGCAATCAGCCCCAGCATTTT. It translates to CASKRGGSSNQPQHF.

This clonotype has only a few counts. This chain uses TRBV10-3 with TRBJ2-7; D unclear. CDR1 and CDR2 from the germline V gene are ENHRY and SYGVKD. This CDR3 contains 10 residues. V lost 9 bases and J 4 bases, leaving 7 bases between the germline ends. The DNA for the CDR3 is TGTGCCATAGGAGCGTACGAGCAGTACTTC. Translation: CAIGAYEQYF.

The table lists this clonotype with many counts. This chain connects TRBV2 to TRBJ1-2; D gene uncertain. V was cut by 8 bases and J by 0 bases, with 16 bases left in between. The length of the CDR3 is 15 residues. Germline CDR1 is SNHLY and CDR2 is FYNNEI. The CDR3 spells CASSSTREANYGYTF. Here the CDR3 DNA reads TGTGCCAGCTCATCCACACGGGAAGCTAACTATGGCTACACCTTC.

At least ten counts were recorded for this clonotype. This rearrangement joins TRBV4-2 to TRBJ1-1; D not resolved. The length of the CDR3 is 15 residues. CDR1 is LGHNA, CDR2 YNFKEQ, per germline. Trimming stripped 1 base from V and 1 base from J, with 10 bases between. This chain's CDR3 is CASSQASNRNTEAFF. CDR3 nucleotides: TGTGCCAGCAGCCAAGCAAGTAACCGGAACACTGAAGCTTTCTTT.